Below are 5 T cell receptor beta chains sequenced from a single sample in a study of T-cell reconstitution after alpha-beta-depleted transplantation in children. The TCRbeta library was prepared with unique molecular identifiers. TCRdb fed the PCR reads into MiXCR, producing one record per CDR3 protein. This sample yields a few hundred thousand distinct CDR3 sequences, of which roughly a quarter are seen a single time; about 35% belongs to the top ten. This sample comprised PBMCs, obtained before TCRalphabeta/CD19-depleted stem cell transplant. The receptors come from a boy younger than two with Wiskott-Aldrich syndrome, due to receive a stem cell transplant.

This clonotype was counted a few times. This chain joins TRBV27 and TRBJ2-7; 7 positions match TRBD2. With 6 bases clipped from V and 4 bases from J, the junction kept 15 bases outside the gene matches. The CDR3 loop spans 16 amino acids. Germline V gene data show CDR1 as MNHEY and CDR2 as SMNVEV (reference sequence). CDR3 region: CASSFFWGGFKYEQYF. CDR3 nucleotide sequence: TGTGCCAGCAGCTTCTTCTGGGGGGGATTTAAGTACGAGCAGTACTTC.

The chain has TRBV10-2 and TRBJ2-5, with a weak D call TRBD2 (5 bases). CDR3 length: 14 amino acids. Trimming removed 2 bases at V and 7 bases at J, with 14 bases between. Germline V CDR1 and CDR2: WSHSY, SAAADI. The CDR3 region has the DNA TGCGCCAGCAGTGAGAGAAGGCCTGGAGGGACCCAGTACTTC. Its translation is CASSERRPGGTQYF.

The V gene is TRBV5-1, the J gene TRBJ1-3; D is unresolved. This CDR3 has 13 residues. The germline V gene has CDR1 SGHRS and CDR2 YFSETQ. V was trimmed by 5 bases and J by 7 bases, leaving 13 bases between them. CDR3 residues: CASSLEASNTIYF. Here the CDR3 DNA reads TGCGCCAGCAGTCTGGAGGCTAGTAACACCATATATTTT.

This clonotype was picked up a small number of times. The J gene is TRBJ1-6, the V gene TRBV30, with TRBD1 identical over 7 bases. There are 15 residues in the CDR3. The germline gives CDR1 GTSNPN, CDR2 SVGIG (reference sequence). The junction had 6 bases not matched to a gene; V was cut back by 0 bases and J by 7 bases. The CDR3 here is CAWSVRGGGNSPLHF. The DNA of the CDR3 is TGTGCCTGGAGTGTAAGAGGGGGCGGGAATTCACCCCTCCACTTT.

This clonotype was observed a few times. The rearrangement joins TRBV7-9 to TRBJ2-1, with 7 bases lining up with TRBD1. Germline trimming cut 5 bases from V and 8 bases from J; bases unmatched to any gene: 6. CDR1 and CDR2 from the germline V gene are SEHNR and FQNEAQ (reference sequence). The CDR3 spans 13 residues. The CDR3 is CASSLRGRYEQFF. CDR3 DNA: TGTGCCAGCAGCCTCAGGGGGAGATATGAGCAGTTCTTC.